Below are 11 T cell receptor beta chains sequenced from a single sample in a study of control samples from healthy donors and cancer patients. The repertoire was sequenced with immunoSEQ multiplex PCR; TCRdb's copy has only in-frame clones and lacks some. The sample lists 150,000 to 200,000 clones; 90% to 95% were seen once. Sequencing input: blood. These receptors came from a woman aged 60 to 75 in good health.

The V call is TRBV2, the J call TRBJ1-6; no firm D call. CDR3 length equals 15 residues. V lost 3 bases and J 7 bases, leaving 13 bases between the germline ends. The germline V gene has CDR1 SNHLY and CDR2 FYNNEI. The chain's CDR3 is CASSERVSGNSPLHF. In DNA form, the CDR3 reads TGTGCCAGCAGTGAGAGGGTGTCGGGGAATTCACCCCTCCACTTT.

The CDR3 DNA reads as TGTGGCATCATGGGGGGCTTGAACACTGAAGCTTTCTTT. It is translated as CGIMGGLNTEAFF. V usage is TRBV6-6 and J usage is TRBJ1-1; tentative D call: TRBD1 (6 bases). The CDR3 length is 13 residues. The germline V gene encodes CDR1 MNHNY and CDR2 SVGAGI (reference sequence).

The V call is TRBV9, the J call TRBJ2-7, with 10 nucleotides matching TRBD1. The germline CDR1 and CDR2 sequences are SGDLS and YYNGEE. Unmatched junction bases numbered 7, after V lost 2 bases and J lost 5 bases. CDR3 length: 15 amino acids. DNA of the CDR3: TGTGCCAGCAGCGTCACCGGGACAGGGGAAAACGAGCAGTACTTC. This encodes CASSVTGTGENEQYF.

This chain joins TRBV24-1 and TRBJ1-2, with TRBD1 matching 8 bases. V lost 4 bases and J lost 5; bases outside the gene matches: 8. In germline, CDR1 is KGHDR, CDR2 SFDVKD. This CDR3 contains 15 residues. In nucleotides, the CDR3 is TGTGCCACCAGTGACCTAGATACAGGGGGTTATGGCTACACCTTC. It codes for CATSDLDTGGYGYTF.

The CDR3 sequence is CASENRGGLSWDTGELFF. CDR3 coding DNA: TGTGCCAGCGAGAACCGGGGGGGCTTGAGTTGGGACACCGGGGAGCTGTTTTTT. V is TRBV13 and J is TRBJ2-2; TRBD2 matches at 8 bases. CDR1 is PRHDT and CDR2 is FYEKMQ in the germline V gene (reference sequence). The J segment lost 3 bases and the V segment lost 8 bases, leaving 17 bases of the junction unmatched. This CDR3 has 18 residues.

CDR3 loop: CASSTGVLNEKLFF. The CDR3, as DNA: TGTGCCAGTAGTACAGGTGTCCTTAATGAAAAACTGTTTTTT. V is TRBV19 and J is TRBJ1-4, with D uncertain. The germline CDR1 and CDR2 sequences are LNHDA and SQIVND (reference sequence). The V gene lost 4 bases and the J gene lost 4 bases, with 10 bases spanning the gap. The CDR3 consists of 14 residues.

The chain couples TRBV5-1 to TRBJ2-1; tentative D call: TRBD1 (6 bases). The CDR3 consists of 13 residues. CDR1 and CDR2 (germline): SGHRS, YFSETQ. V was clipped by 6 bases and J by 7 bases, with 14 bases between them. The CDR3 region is CASTLGGPNEQFF. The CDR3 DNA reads TGCGCCAGCACCCTTGGGGGCCCAAATGAGCAGTTCTTC.

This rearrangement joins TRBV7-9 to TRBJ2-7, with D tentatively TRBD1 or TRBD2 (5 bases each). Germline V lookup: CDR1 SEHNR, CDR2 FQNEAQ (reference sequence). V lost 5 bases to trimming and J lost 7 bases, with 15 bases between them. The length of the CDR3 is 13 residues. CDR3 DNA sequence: TGTGCCAGCAGCCTGGATTGGGGGAAAGAGCAGTACTTC. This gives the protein CASSLDWGKEQYF.

CDR3 region: CASSTVGGGGYTF. CDR3 nucleotide sequence: TGTGCCAGCAGCACCGTAGGGGGTGGTGGCTACACCTTC. V gene TRBV5-4 combines with J gene TRBJ1-2, with D perhaps matching TRBD1 (6 bases). Germline lookup yields CDR1 SGHNT and CDR2 YYREEE (reference sequence). V was trimmed by 4 bases and J by 7 bases, leaving 14 bases between them. This CDR3 contains 13 residues. The whole variable domain, remainder taken from reference TRBV5-4 and TRBJ1-2, is ETGVTQSPTHLIKTRGQQVTLRCSSQSGHNTVSWYQQALGQGPQFIFQYYREEENGRGNFPPRFSGLQFPNYSSELNVNALELDDSALYLCASSTVGGGGYTFGSGTRLTVV.

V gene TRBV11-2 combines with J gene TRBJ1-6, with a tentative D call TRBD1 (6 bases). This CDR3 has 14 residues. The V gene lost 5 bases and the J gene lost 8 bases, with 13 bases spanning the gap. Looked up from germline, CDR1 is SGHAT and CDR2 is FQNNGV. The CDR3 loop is CASSPGHTDSPLHF. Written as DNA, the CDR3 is TGTGCCAGCAGCCCGGGACACACGGATTCACCCCTCCACTTT.

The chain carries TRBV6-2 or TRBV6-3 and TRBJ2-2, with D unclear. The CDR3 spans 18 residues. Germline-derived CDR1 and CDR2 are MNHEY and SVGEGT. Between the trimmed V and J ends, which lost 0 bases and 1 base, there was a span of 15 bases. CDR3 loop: CASSYSPLSLKNTGELFF. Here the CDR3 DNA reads TGTGCCAGCAGTTACTCCCCCTTAAGTCTCAAGAACACCGGGGAGCTGTTTTTT.